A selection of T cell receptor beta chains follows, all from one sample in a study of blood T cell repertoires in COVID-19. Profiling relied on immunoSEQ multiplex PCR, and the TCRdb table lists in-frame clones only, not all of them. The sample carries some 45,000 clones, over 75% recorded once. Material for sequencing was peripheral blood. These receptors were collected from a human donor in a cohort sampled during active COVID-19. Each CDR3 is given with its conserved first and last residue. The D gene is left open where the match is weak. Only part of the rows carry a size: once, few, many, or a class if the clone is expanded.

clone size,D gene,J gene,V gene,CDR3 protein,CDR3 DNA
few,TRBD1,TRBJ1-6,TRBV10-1,CASILDRGLTSYNSPLHF,TGCGCCAGCATCCTGGACAGGGGCCTTACCTCCTATAATTCACCCCTCCACTTT
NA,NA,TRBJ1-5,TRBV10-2,CASRSGHSNSNQPQHF,TGCGCCAGCAGATCGGGACACTCTAATAGCAATCAGCCCCAGCATTTT
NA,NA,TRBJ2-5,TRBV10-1,CASSEWPLRLGGEETQYF,TGCGCCAGCAGTGAGTGGCCCCTACGACTAGGAGGTGAAGAGACCCAGTACTTC
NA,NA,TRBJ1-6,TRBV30,CAWNPGQYNSPLHF,TGTGCCTGGAACCCGGGACAATATAATTCACCCCTCCACTTT
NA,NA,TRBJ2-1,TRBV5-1,CASSLEQGSPWNEQFF,TGCGCCAGCAGCTTGGAGCAGGGGTCCCCTTGGAATGAGCAGTTCTTC
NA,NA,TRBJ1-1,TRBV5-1,CASSLGGADTEAFF,TGCGCCAGCAGCTTGGGGGGCGCCGACACTGAAGCTTTCTTT
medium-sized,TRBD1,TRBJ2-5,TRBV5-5,CASSLTGVETQYF,TGTGCCAGCAGCTTGACAGGGGTTGAGACCCAGTACTTC
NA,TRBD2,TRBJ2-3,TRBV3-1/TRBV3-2,CASSRSSGGGTDTQYF,TGTGCCAGCAGCCGGTCTAGCGGGGGGGGCACAGATACGCAGTATTTT
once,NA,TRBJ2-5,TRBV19,CASSMLGGGQGETQYF,TGTGCCAGTAGTATGCTGGGCGGGGGCCAGGGAGAGACCCAGTACTTC
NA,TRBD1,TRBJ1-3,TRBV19,CATGGGPDSGNTIYF,TGTGCCACAGGGGGAGGACCTGACTCTGGAAACACCATATATTTT
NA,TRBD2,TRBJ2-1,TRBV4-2,CASSQVELSGRMSKFF,TGTGCCAGCAGCCAAGTGGAATTGAGCGGGAGAATGAGCAAGTTCTTC
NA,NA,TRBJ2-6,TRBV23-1,CASSRITVSLSSGANVLTF,TGCGCCAGCAGTCGAATCACAGTTTCATTATCCTCTGGGGCCAACGTCCTGACTTTC
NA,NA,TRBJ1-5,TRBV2,CASSSRDQPQHF,TGTGCCAGCAGTTCCAGGGATCAGCCCCAGCATTTT
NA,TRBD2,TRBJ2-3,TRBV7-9,CASRPYSSGGLDTQYF,TGTGCCAGCAGGCCGTACTCTAGCGGGGGGTTGGATACGCAGTATTTT